Listed below are T cell receptor beta chains from one sample, sequenced in a study of T cells in Graves' hyperthyroidism and ophthalmopathy. TCRdb fed the multiplex PCR reads into MiXCR, producing one record per CDR3 protein. This sample has 600,000 to 650,000 distinct CDR3 sequences, with less than 25% found just once. The material sequenced was blood. These receptors were taken from a man aged 30-40 years with Graves' ophthalmopathy. CDR3s include the opening cysteine and the closing phenylalanine or tryptophan. D genes are given only for firm matches. Size tells how often a clone was seen (once, few, many) or the class of an expanded clone, and some rows leave it out.

- | TRBJ2-2 | - | TRBV25-1 | CASSELRVLNTGELFF | TGTGCCAGCAGTGAATTGAGGGTCCTGAACACCGGGGAGCTGTTTTTT
- | TRBJ2-7 | - | TRBV5-5 | CASSFERDRQYF | TGTGCCAGCAGCTTTGAGCGGGACAGGCAGTACTTC
- | TRBJ2-7 | few | TRBV28 | CASSLTRGEGSYEQYF | TGTGCCAGCAGTTTAACCAGGGGAGAGGGGTCCTACGAGCAGTACTTC
- | TRBJ2-3 | - | TRBV28 | CACSFSFGAGGTDTQYF | TGTGCCTGCAGTTTTAGTTTCGGGGCTGGGGGCACAGATACGCAGTATTTT
- | TRBJ2-1 | - | TRBV10-3 | CAISGWYNEQFF | TGTGCCATCAGTGGGTGGTACAATGAGCAGTTCTTC
- | TRBJ2-1 | many | TRBV20-1 | CSARSTPRRALYNEQFF | TGCAGTGCTAGATCCACGCCGAGGAGGGCCCTGTACAATGAGCAGTTCTTC
- | TRBJ2-7 | - | TRBV19 | CASSTSGTLVGQYF | TGTGCCAGTAGTACCTCCGGGACACTCGTCGGGCAGTACTTC
TRBD1 | TRBJ2-7 | - | TRBV13 | CASSLEGQGGYEQYF | TGTGCCAGCAGCTTAGAAGGACAGGGGGGATACGAGCAGTACTTC
TRBD1 | TRBJ1-2 | - | TRBV6-1 | CASSAAGTGPYGYTF | TGTGCCAGCAGTGCCGCCGGGACAGGACCCTATGGCTACACCTTC
TRBD1 | TRBJ1-4 | - | TRBV28 | CASSIQGSNNEKLFF | TGTGCCAGCAGTATACAGGGGTCTAATAATGAAAAACTGTTTTTT
TRBD2 | TRBJ2-1 | few | TRBV6-2/TRBV6-3 | CASSYSTIAGYNEQFF | TGTGCCAGCAGTTACTCGACTATAGCGGGATACAATGAGCAGTTCTTC
- | TRBJ1-1 | - | TRBV5-6 | CASSFDGGANTGAFF | TGTGCCAGCAGCTTTGACGGCGGGGCGAACACTGGAGCTTTCTTT
- | TRBJ2-3 | many | TRBV7-3 | CASSSGTSTDTQYF | TGTGCCAGCAGCTCCGGGACTAGCACAGATACGCAGTATTTT
TRBD2 | TRBJ2-7 | - | TRBV19 | CATRQVLAGAEQYF | TGTGCCACCAGGCAGGTTCTAGCGGGAGCCGAGCAGTACTTC
- | TRBJ2-5 | many | TRBV11-2 | CATTGEGRETQYF | TGTGCCACAACAGGGGAGGGCCGAGAGACCCAGTACTTC
- | TRBJ2-1 | - | TRBV9 | CASSVGLVGLNEQFF | TGTGCCAGCAGCGTAGGGCTAGTTGGGCTGAATGAGCAGTTCTTC
TRBD1 | TRBJ2-7 | many | TRBV28 | CASSLRGTGKNEQYF | TGTGCCAGCAGTTTACGGGGGACAGGGAAGAACGAGCAGTACTTC
- | TRBJ2-1 | - | TRBV6-2/TRBV6-3 | CASSYSIPKRLEQFF | TGTGCCAGCAGTTACTCGATTCCTAAAAGACTTGAGCAGTTCTTC
- | TRBJ2-7 | - | TRBV7-9 | CASSPSPAREEPTKEQYF | TGTGCCAGCAGCCCGTCGCCTGCCAGGGAGGAACCTACGAAGGAGCAGTACTTC
- | TRBJ2-5 | many | TRBV3-1 | CASSQLHVEETQYF | TGTGCCAGCAGCCAACTCCACGTGGAAGAGACCCAGTACTTC
- | TRBJ2-7 | few | TRBV24-1 | CATSDFSYEQYF | TGTGCCACCAGTGATTTCAGCTACGAGCAGTACTTC
TRBD2 | TRBJ2-1 | many | TRBV6-1 | CASSERAGTSGNEQFF | TGTGCCAGCAGTGAAAGGGCCGGGACTAGTGGTAATGAGCAGTTCTTC
- | TRBJ2-1 | few | TRBV15 | CATSRLTSSYNEQFF | TGTGCCACCAGCAGACTTACTAGCTCCTACAATGAGCAGTTCTTC
TRBD1 | TRBJ1-5 | few | TRBV6-1 | CASSETGRHQPQHF | TGTGCCAGCAGTGAGACAGGGAGACATCAGCCCCAGCATTTT
- | TRBJ1-2 | many | TRBV27 | CASSPTMGYGYTF | TGTGCCAGCAGTCCCACGATGGGGTATGGCTACACCTTC
- | TRBJ2-1 | - | TRBV12-3/TRBV12-4 | CASSLTQRGSEQFF | TGTGCCAGCAGTTTAACCCAAAGGGGGAGTGAGCAGTTCTTC
- | TRBJ2-5 | - | TRBV4-1 | CASSQGTGRQETQYF | TGCGCCAGCAGCCAAGGAACTGGGAGGCAAGAGACCCAGTACTTC
- | TRBJ2-2 | few | TRBV5-1 | CASSKRGDTGELFF | TGCGCCAGCAGCAAACGCGGGGACACCGGGGAGCTGTTTTTT
- | TRBJ2-3 | many | TRBV30 | CAWSVGADTQYF | TGTGCCTGGAGTGTAGGCGCAGATACGCAGTATTTT
- | TRBJ2-5 | - | TRBV5-5 | CASSLEARSRAQETQYF | TGTGCCAGCAGCTTGGAAGCCCGGTCCCGGGCCCAAGAGACCCAGTACTTC
TRBD1 | TRBJ2-3 | many | TRBV5-1 | CASSKDRSTDTQYF | TGCGCCAGCAGCAAGGACAGGAGCACAGATACGCAGTATTTT
- | TRBJ2-3 | - | TRBV11-2 | CASSLERLELGSTQYF | TGTGCCAGCAGCTTAGAAAGGCTCGAGTTAGGTTCTACGCAGTATTTT
- | TRBJ2-5 | - | TRBV6-1 | CASRGGQSKRQETQYF | TGTGCCAGCAGGGGAGGACAGAGCAAAAGACAAGAGACCCAGTACTTC
TRBD1 | TRBJ2-3 | many | TRBV28 | CASSTTGGGTQRDTQYF | TGTGCCAGCAGTACCACAGGGGGCGGAACCCAAAGGGATACGCAGTATTTT
TRBD1 | TRBJ2-1 | many | TRBV11-2 | CAIPFTGDEQFF | TGTGCCATTCCCTTCACAGGGGATGAGCAGTTCTTC
- | TRBJ1-2 | many | TRBV10-1 | CASSESTDRTNYGYTF | TGCGCCAGCAGTGAGTCGACGGACAGAACTAACTATGGCTACACCTTC
- | TRBJ1-1 | many | TRBV11-2 | CASSFGLSEAFF | TGTGCCAGCAGCTTCGGTTTATCTGAAGCTTTCTTT
TRBD1 | TRBJ2-7 | many | TRBV7-9 | CASSPGGAYEQYF | TGTGCCAGCAGCCCAGGGGGCGCCTACGAGCAGTACTTC
- | TRBJ2-1 | many | TRBV11-1 | CASSSSLGHNEQFF | TGTGCCAGCAGCTCCTCCCTTGGTCACAATGAGCAGTTCTTC
- | TRBJ2-5 | once | TRBV6-1 | CASSPGDQRSETQYF | TGTGCCAGCAGCCCCGGGGACCAACGGTCGGAGACCCAGTACTTC
TRBD2 | TRBJ2-5 | - | TRBV19 | CASSMTSGSSETQHF | TGTGCCAGTAGTATGACTAGCGGGAGTTCAGAGACCCAGCACTTC
- | TRBJ2-1 | - | TRBV6-2/TRBV6-3 | CASSYADSSYNEQFF | TGTGCCAGCAGTTACGCGGATAGCTCCTACAATGAGCAGTTCTTC
TRBD2 | TRBJ2-7 | - | TRBV15 | CATSSPVTSGSYGQYF | TGTGCCACCAGCAGCCCGGTAACTAGCGGGAGCTACGGGCAGTACTTC
TRBD2 | TRBJ2-5 | few | TRBV29-1 | CSASPGGNQETQYF | TGCAGCGCCAGCCCGGGAGGAAACCAAGAGACCCAGTACTTC
TRBD1 | TRBJ2-7 | - | TRBV13 | CASSSRTTGGYEQYF | TGTGCCAGCAGCTCAAGGACTACAGGGGGGTACGAGCAGTACTTC
- | TRBJ2-5 | many | TRBV6-1 | CASSAGARETQYF | TGTGCCAGCAGTGCCGGGGCGCGGGAGACCCAGTACTTC